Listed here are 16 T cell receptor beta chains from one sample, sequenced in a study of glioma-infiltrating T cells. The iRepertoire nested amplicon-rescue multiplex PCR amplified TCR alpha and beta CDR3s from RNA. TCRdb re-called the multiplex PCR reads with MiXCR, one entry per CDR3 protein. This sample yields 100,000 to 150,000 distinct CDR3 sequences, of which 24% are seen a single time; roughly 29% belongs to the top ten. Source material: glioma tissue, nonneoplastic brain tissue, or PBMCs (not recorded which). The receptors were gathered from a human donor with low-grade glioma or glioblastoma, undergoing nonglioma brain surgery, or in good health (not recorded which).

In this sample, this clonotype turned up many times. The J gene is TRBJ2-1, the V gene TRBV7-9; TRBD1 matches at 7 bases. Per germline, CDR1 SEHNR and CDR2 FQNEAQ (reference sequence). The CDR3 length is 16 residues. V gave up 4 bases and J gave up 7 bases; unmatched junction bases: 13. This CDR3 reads CASSSIRQGRWNEQFF. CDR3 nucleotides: TGTGCCAGCAGCTCTATAAGACAGGGTCGGTGGAATGAGCAGTTCTTC.

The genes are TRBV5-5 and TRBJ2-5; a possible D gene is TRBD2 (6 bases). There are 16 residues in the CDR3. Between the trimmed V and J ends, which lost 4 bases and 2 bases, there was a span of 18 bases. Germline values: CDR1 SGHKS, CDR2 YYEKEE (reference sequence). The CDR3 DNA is TGTGCCAGCAGCATGGGAGAGAGCGGGTATCAAGAGACCCAGTACTTC. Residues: CASSMGESGYQETQYF.

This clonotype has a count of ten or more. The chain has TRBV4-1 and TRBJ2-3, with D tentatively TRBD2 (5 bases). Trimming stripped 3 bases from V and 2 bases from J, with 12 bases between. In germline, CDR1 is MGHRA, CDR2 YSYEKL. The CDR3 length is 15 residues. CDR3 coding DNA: TGCGCCAGCAGCCAGGGAGCGGATTACACAGATACGCAGTATTTT. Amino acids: CASSQGADYTDTQYF.

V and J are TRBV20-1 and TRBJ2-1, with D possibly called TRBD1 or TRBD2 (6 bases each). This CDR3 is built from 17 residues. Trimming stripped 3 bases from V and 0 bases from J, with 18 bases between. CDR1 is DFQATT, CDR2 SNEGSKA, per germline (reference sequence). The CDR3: CSARSWGAPLSYNEQFF. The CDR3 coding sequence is TGCAGTGCTAGGTCCTGGGGGGCCCCCCTCTCCTACAATGAGCAGTTCTTC.

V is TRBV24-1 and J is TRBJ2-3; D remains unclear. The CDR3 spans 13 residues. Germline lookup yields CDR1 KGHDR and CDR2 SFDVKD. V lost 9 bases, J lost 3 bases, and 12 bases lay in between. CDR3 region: CATGWAETDTQYF. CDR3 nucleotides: TGTGCCACCGGGTGGGCGGAGACAGATACGCAGTATTTT.

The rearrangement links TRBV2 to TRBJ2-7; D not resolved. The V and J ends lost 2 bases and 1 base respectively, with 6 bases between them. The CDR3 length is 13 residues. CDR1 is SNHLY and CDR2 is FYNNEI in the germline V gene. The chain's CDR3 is CASSELRSYEQYV. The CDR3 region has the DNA TGTGCCAGCAGTGAATTACGTTCCTACGAGCAGTACGTC.

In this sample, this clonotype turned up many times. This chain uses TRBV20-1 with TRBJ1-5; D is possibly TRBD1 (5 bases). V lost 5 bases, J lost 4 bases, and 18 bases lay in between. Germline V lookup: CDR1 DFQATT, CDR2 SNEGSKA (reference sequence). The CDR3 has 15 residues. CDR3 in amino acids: CSALDGAGPNQPQHF. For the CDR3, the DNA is TGCAGTGCTCTAGACGGGGCCGGCCCGAATCAGCCCCAGCATTTT.

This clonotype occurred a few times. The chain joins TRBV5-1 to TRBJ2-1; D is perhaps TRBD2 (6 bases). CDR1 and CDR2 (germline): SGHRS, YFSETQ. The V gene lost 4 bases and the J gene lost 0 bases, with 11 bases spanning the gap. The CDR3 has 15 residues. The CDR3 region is CASSGGLSSYNEQFF. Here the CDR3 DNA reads TGCGCCAGCAGCGGGGGACTGAGCTCCTACAATGAGCAGTTCTTC.

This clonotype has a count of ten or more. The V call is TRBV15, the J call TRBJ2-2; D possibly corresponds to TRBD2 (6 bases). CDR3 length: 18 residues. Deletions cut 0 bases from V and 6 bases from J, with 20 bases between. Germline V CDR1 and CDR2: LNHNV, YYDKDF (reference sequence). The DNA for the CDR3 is TGTGCCACCAGCAGAGATCACGTAATCCGGAGGGACGCCGGGGAGCTGTTTTTT. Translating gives CATSRDHVIRRDAGELFF.

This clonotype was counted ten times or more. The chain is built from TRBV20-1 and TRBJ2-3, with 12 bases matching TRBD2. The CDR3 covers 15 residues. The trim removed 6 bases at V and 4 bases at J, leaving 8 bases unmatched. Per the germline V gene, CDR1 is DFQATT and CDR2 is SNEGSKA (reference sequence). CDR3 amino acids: CSAERASGGADTQYF. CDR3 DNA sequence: TGCAGTGCCGAACGGGCTAGCGGGGGGGCAGATACGCAGTATTTT.

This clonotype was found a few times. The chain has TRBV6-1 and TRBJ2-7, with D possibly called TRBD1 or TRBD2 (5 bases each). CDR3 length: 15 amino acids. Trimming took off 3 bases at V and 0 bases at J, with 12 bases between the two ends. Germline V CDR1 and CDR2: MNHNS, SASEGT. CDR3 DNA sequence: TGTGCCAGCAGTGATGTGGGGACGAGCTCCTACGAGCAGTACGTC. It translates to CASSDVGTSSYEQYV.

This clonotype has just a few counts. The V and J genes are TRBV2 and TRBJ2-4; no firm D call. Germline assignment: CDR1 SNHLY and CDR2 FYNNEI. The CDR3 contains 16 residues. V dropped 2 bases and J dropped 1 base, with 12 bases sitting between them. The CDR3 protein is CASSELGIGAKNIQYF. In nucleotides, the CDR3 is TGTGCCAGCAGTGAATTGGGGATCGGTGCCAAAAACATTCAGTACTTC.

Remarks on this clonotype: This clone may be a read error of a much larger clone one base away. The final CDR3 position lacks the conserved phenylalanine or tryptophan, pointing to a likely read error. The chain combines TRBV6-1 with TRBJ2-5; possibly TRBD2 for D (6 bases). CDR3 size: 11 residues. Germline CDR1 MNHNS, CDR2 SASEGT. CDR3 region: CDQGRGETQYL. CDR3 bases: TGTGACCAGGGTCGGGGGGAGACCCAGTACCTC.

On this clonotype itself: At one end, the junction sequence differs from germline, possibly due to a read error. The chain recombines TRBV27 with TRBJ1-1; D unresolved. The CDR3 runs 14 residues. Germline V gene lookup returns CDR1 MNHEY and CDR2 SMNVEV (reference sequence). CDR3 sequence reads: CASTNRRINTEASF. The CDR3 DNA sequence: TGTGCCAGCACCAACCGCCGGATTAACACTGAAGCTTCCTTT.

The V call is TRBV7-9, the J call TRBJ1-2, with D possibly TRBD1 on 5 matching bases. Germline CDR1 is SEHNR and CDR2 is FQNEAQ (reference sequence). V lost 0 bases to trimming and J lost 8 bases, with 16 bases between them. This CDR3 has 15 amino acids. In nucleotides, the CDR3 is TGTGCCAGCAGCTTAGCGGGGGGAGGAGTTCGCGGCTACACCTTC. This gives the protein CASSLAGGGVRGYTF.

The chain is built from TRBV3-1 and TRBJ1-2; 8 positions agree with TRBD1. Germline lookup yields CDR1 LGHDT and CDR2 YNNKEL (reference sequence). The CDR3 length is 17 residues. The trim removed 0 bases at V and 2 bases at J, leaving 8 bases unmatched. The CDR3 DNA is TGTGCCAGCAGCCAAGATCTTAGGCAGGGGGCGAACTATGGCTACACCTTC. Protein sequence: CASSQDLRQGANYGYTF.